The clone carrying this T cell receptor beta chain was recorded once. Clones were read by immunoSEQ multiplex PCR, and TCRdb kept only the in-frame ones, dropping some. The sample yields some 380,000 clones, approximately 85% seen once. This sample stems from a study of blood T cell repertoires in COVID-19. Study-wide background: The cDNA or gDNA used as material had been derived from T cells, B-cell-depleted T cells, or PBMCs.

The V gene end was trimmed by 4 bases and the J gene end by 2 bases; junction bases not matched to a gene: 3. The CDR3 runs 16 residues. The germline V gene encodes CDR1 SGHRS and CDR2 YFSETQ. The chain combines TRBV5-1 with TRBJ1-4, with 12 bases identical to TRBD1. The source is a woman between 40 and 55 years old with acute COVID-19. The sample was PBMCs or T cells enriched from blood (not recorded which). CDR3 in DNA: TGCGCCAGCAGCGGGACAGGGGGCGCGACTAATGAAAAACTGTTTTTT. Translation gives CASSGTGGATNEKLFF.